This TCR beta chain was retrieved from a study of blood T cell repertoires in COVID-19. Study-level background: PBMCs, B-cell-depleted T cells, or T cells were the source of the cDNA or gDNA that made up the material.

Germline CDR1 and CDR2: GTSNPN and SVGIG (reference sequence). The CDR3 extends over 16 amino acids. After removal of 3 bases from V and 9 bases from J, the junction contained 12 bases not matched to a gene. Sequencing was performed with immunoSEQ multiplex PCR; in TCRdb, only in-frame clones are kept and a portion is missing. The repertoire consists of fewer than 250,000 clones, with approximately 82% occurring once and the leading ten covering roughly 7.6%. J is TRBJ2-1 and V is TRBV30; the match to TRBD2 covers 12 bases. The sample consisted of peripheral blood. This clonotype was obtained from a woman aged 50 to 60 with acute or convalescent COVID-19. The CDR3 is CAWSALTSGRLIEQFF. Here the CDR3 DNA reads TGTGCCTGGAGCGCCTTGACTAGCGGGAGATTAATTGAGCAGTTCTTC.